Described below is a single T cell receptor (beta chain) sequence and its context. The data were obtained in a study of blood T cell repertoires in COVID-19. Between the trimmed V and J ends, which lost 4 bases and 0 bases, there was a span of 11 bases. This CDR3 spans 15 amino acids. Germline values: CDR1 SGDLS, CDR2 YYNGEE. As processed by the authors: Reference gene primer amplification gave nucleated cell count estimates. Method: immunoSEQ multiplex PCR; TCRdb's copy keeps in-frame clones and lacks some. V and J calls plus clone size are reproduced from that table; the DNA served to infer D and trimming. The sample gives about 150,000 clones, roughly nine tenths of which show up once; over 2% is in the top ten.

The rearrangement uses TRBV9 and TRBJ2-1; no firm D call. The TCR sequence derives from a woman in her seventies with acute or convalescent COVID-19. Sequenced sample: peripheral blood. The CDR3 spells CASSPSSLSYNEQFF. Written as DNA, the CDR3 is TGTGCCAGCAGCCCGAGCTCCCTCTCCTACAATGAGCAGTTCTTC. Using reference TRBV9 and TRBJ2-1 for the parts outside the CDR3, the full variable domain is DSGVTQTPKHLITATGQRVTLRCSPRSGDLSVYWYQQSLDQGLQFLIQYYNGEERAKGNILERFSAQQFPDLHSELNLSSLELGDSALYFCASSPSSLSYNEQFFGPGTRLTVL.